A selection of T cell receptor beta chains follows, all from one sample in a study of shared clonotypes between healthy human individuals. Sequencing was performed with immunoSEQ multiplex PCR; in TCRdb, only in-frame clones are kept and a portion is missing. The sample includes approximately 1.9 million clones, approximately 92% seen only once; the top ten take around 1.7%. The material sequenced was naive CD8+ T cells from PBMCs. These TCRs come from a man in his late teens or twenties in good health. Some clones in this sample may be carry-over from other donors' samples. Each CDR3 is given with its conserved first and last residue. Each record gives: CDR3 protein, CDR3 DNA, J gene, clone size, V gene, D gene. A D gene is named only where the DNA matches it firmly. Size is omitted from some rows. Given values are once, few, many or a class for expanded clones.

CDR3: CASSRFGNEQFF
DNA: TGCGCCAGCAGCCGGTTCGGGAATGAGCAGTTCTTC
J: TRBJ2-1
size: -
V: TRBV4-1
D: -

CDR3: CASSFGPQAFF
DNA: TGTGCCAGCAGTTTTGGCCCTCAAGCTTTCTTT
J: TRBJ1-1
size: -
V: TRBV27
D: -

CDR3: CASSLGPFLPFNEKLFF
DNA: TGTGCCAGCAGCTTGGGCCCATTTTTGCCATTTAATGAAAAACTGTTTTTT
J: TRBJ1-4
size: -
V: TRBV5-8
D: -

CDR3: CASSLRMGLAFYTGELFF
DNA: TGTGCCAGCAGCTTACGTATGGGACTGGCCTTCTACACCGGGGAGCTGTTTTTT
J: TRBJ2-2
size: -
V: TRBV5-4
D: -

CDR3: CASRETGDYGYTF
DNA: TGTGCCAGCAGAGAAACAGGGGACTATGGCTACACCTTC
J: TRBJ1-2
size: -
V: TRBV7-2
D: TRBD1

CDR3: CASSLGPAGPQETQYF
DNA: TGTGCCAGCAGCCTGGGGCCGGCCGGTCCCCAAGAGACCCAGTACTTC
J: TRBJ2-5
size: -
V: TRBV7-9
D: -

CDR3: CASSLGRGYTEAFF
DNA: TGTGCCAGCAGCTTGGGAAGGGGATATACTGAAGCTTTCTTT
J: TRBJ1-1
size: -
V: TRBV5-6
D: -

CDR3: CASSLPGLANEQFF
DNA: TGTGCCAGCAGCTTACCAGGACTAGCTAATGAGCAGTTCTTC
J: TRBJ2-1
size: -
V: TRBV9
D: TRBD2

CDR3: CAIGWAYEQYF
DNA: TGTGCCATCGGCTGGGCCTACGAGCAGTACTTC
J: TRBJ2-7
size: few
V: TRBV10-3
D: -

CDR3: CASSGDRDVRKETQYF
DNA: TGTGCCAGCAGCGGAGACCGGGACGTAAGGAAAGAGACCCAGTACTTC
J: TRBJ2-5
size: -
V: TRBV13
D: -

CDR3: CASSDPVIGGNEQYF
DNA: TGTGCCAGCAGCGATCCCGTTATAGGAGGAAACGAGCAGTACTTC
J: TRBJ2-7
size: -
V: TRBV9
D: -

CDR3: CASSRLAGGRETQYF
DNA: TGTGCCAGCAGTCGACTAGCGGGAGGAAGGGAGACCCAGTACTTC
J: TRBJ2-5
size: -
V: TRBV27
D: TRBD2

CDR3: CASSHNPAAFF
DNA: TGTGCCAGCAGTCATAACCCGGCGGCTTTCTTT
J: TRBJ1-1
size: -
V: TRBV28
D: -

CDR3: CAWSAETRGSYEQYF
DNA: TGTGCCTGGAGTGCGGAAACTCGGGGCTCCTACGAGCAGTACTTC
J: TRBJ2-7
size: -
V: TRBV30
D: -

CDR3: CSAPQTGTSGTYLQYF
DNA: TGCAGCGCCCCCCAAACCGGGACTAGCGGGACCTATTTGCAGTATTTT
J: TRBJ2-3
size: once
V: TRBV29-1
D: TRBD2

CDR3: CAIPRLAGGYNEQFF
DNA: TGTGCCATTCCTAGACTAGCGGGAGGGTACAATGAGCAGTTCTTC
J: TRBJ2-1
size: -
V: TRBV2
D: TRBD2

CDR3: CASSFVYNEQFF
DNA: TGTGCCAGCAGCTTTGTCTACAATGAGCAGTTCTTC
J: TRBJ2-1
size: -
V: TRBV7-9
D: -

CDR3: CASRPGLAGNEQFF
DNA: TGTGCCAGCAGACCGGGACTAGCGGGAAATGAGCAGTTCTTC
J: TRBJ2-1
size: -
V: TRBV2
D: TRBD2

CDR3: CASRTIYGYTF
DNA: TGTGCCAGCAGGACGATCTATGGCTACACCTTC
J: TRBJ1-2
size: -
V: TRBV28
D: -

CDR3: CASSPGGAGANVLTF
DNA: TGTGCCAGCAGCCCGGGCGGGGCTGGGGCCAACGTCCTGACTTTC
J: TRBJ2-6
size: -
V: TRBV7-7
D: -

CDR3: CASSSGEDYGYTF
DNA: TGTGCCAGCAGCTCAGGGGAGGACTATGGCTACACCTTC
J: TRBJ1-2
size: -
V: TRBV11-3
D: -

CDR3: CASSLSSGAGTGELFF
DNA: TGTGCCAGCAGTTTATCTTCGGGAGCGGGCACCGGGGAGCTGTTTTTT
J: TRBJ2-2
size: -
V: TRBV27
D: -

CDR3: CASSFLAGPDEQFF
DNA: TGTGCCAGCAGCTTCCTAGCGGGTCCGGATGAGCAGTTCTTC
J: TRBJ2-1
size: -
V: TRBV7-8
D: TRBD2

CDR3: CASSQDRSSGLWDTQYF
DNA: TGCGCCAGCAGCCAAGATCGGTCTAGCGGTCTGTGGGATACGCAGTATTTT
J: TRBJ2-3
size: -
V: TRBV4-3
D: TRBD2

CDR3: CASRGRRDEKLFF
DNA: TGTGCCAGCCGAGGGAGGAGGGATGAAAAACTGTTTTTT
J: TRBJ1-4
size: -
V: TRBV27
D: -

CDR3: CASSYIHRDGYTF
DNA: TGTGCCAGCAGTTATATCCACAGGGATGGCTACACCTTC
J: TRBJ1-2
size: -
V: TRBV6-5
D: -

CDR3: CSVEDAGGLAALYETQYF
DNA: TGCAGCGTTGAAGACGCTGGAGGCCTAGCGGCGTTATACGAGACCCAGTACTTC
J: TRBJ2-5
size: -
V: TRBV29-1
D: TRBD2

CDR3: CASSAGANTIYEQYF
DNA: TGTGCCAGCAGCGCCGGGGCCAATACTATCTACGAGCAGTACTTC
J: TRBJ2-7
size: -
V: TRBV7-2
D: -

CDR3: CASSSSPTGTYEQYF
DNA: TGTGCCAGCAGCTCTAGCCCCACAGGGACCTACGAGCAGTACTTC
J: TRBJ2-7
size: -
V: TRBV7-9
D: -

CDR3: CASSLFGGDTDTQYF
DNA: TGTGCCAGCAGTTTATTCGGGGGAGACACAGATACGCAGTATTTT
J: TRBJ2-3
size: once
V: TRBV27
D: -

CDR3: CASSQEEPPYGDEQYF
DNA: TGCGCCAGCAGCCAAGAAGAGCCCCCGTATGGGGACGAGCAGTACTTC
J: TRBJ2-7
size: -
V: TRBV4-1
D: -

CDR3: CASSQTSLQYF
DNA: TGTGCCAGCAGCCAGACTAGCTTGCAGTACTTC
J: TRBJ2-7
size: -
V: TRBV7-2
D: TRBD2

CDR3: CASSGRMTGVYYEQYF
DNA: TGTGCCAGTAGCGGCCGAATGACAGGGGTCTACTACGAGCAGTACTTC
J: TRBJ2-7
size: -
V: TRBV27
D: TRBD1

CDR3: CASSTIAGGSYEQYF
DNA: TGTGCCAGCAGCACAATAGCGGGAGGGTCCTACGAGCAGTACTTC
J: TRBJ2-7
size: -
V: TRBV7-2
D: TRBD2

CDR3: CASSQSELVQLYNEQFF
DNA: TGTGCCAGCAGCCAATCGGAATTGGTACAGCTATACAATGAGCAGTTCTTC
J: TRBJ2-1
size: -
V: TRBV16
D: -

CDR3: CASSLGGHEQYF
DNA: TGCGCCAGCAGCCTCGGGGGGCACGAGCAGTACTTC
J: TRBJ2-7
size: few
V: TRBV5-1
D: -

CDR3: CASSQVDRYEQYF
DNA: TGCGCCAGCAGCCAAGTCGATCGCTACGAGCAGTACTTC
J: TRBJ2-7
size: -
V: TRBV4-1
D: -

CDR3: CASSLDHSSYEQYF
DNA: TGTGCCAGCAGCCTGGACCATAGCTCCTACGAGCAGTACTTC
J: TRBJ2-7
size: -
V: TRBV9
D: -

CDR3: CASSLADLYYEQYF
DNA: TGTGCCAGCAGCTTAGCGGACCTTTACTACGAGCAGTACTTC
J: TRBJ2-7
size: -
V: TRBV7-6
D: -

CDR3: CASSLTTSRVDEQYF
DNA: TGTGCCAGCAGCTTGACGACTAGCCGAGTAGACGAGCAGTACTTC
J: TRBJ2-7
size: -
V: TRBV11-2
D: TRBD2

CDR3: CSVETDSLTQETQYF
DNA: TGCAGCGTTGAGACGGACAGCCTTACCCAAGAGACCCAGTACTTC
J: TRBJ2-5
size: -
V: TRBV29-1
D: -

CDR3: CASSHGGTEQYF
DNA: TGCGCCAGCAGTCATGGGGGAACCGAGCAGTACTTC
J: TRBJ2-7
size: -
V: TRBV5-1
D: -

CDR3: CASSEFWLTEDNQPQHF
DNA: TGCGCCAGCAGTGAGTTTTGGCTGACGGAGGATAATCAGCCCCAGCATTTT
J: TRBJ1-5
size: -
V: TRBV10-2
D: -

CDR3: CASSLGRVNTEAFF
DNA: TGTGCCAGCAGCTTAGGCCGGGTCAACACTGAAGCTTTCTTT
J: TRBJ1-1
size: -
V: TRBV13
D: -

CDR3: CASSQDEVARYTGELFF
DNA: TGCGCCAGCAGCCAAGATGAGGTTGCCCGTTACACCGGGGAGCTGTTTTTT
J: TRBJ2-2
size: -
V: TRBV4-1
D: -

CDR3: CASSALLGSYEQYF
DNA: TGTGCCAGCAGTGCCCTCCTGGGCTCCTACGAGCAGTACTTC
J: TRBJ2-7
size: -
V: TRBV27
D: -

CDR3: CAWSPQTSSGNTIYF
DNA: TGTGCCTGGAGCCCTCAGACGAGCTCTGGAAACACCATATATTTT
J: TRBJ1-3
size: -
V: TRBV30
D: -

CDR3: CASNQYSGIYTF
DNA: TGTGCCAGCAATCAGTACAGCGGTATCTACACCTTC
J: TRBJ1-2
size: -
V: TRBV6-1
D: -

CDR3: CASSYSEGYEQYF
DNA: TGTGCCAGCAGTTACTCGGAAGGTTACGAGCAGTACTTC
J: TRBJ2-7
size: -
V: TRBV6-6
D: -

CDR3: CASSLGPSHQYF
DNA: TGTGCCAGCAGTCTCGGTCCTTCCCATCAGTACTTC
J: TRBJ2-7
size: -
V: TRBV5-6
D: -